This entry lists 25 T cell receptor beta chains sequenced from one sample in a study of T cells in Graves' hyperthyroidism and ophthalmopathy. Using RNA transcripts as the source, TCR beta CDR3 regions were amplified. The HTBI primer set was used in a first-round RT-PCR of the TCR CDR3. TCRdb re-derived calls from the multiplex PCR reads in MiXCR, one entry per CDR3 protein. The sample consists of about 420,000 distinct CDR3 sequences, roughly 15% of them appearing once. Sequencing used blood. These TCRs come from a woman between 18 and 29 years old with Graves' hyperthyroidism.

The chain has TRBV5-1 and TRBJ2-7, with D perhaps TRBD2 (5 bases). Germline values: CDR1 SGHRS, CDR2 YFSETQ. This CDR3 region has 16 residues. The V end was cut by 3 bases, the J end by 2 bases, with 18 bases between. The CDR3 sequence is CASSSGFEGHAYEQYF. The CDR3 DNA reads TGCGCCAGCAGCTCCGGATTTGAGGGTCATGCCTACGAGCAGTACTTC.

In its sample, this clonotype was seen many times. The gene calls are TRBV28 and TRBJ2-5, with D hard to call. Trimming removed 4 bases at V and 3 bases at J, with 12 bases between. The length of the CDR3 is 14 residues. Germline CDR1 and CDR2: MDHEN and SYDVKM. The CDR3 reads CASSSIIGEETQYF. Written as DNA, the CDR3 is TGTGCCAGCAGTTCCATTATCGGAGAAGAGACCCAGTACTTC.

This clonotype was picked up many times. In DNA form, the CDR3 reads TGTGCCAGCACCAAAGCGGGGGAAGCTTTCTTT. This sequence encodes CASTKAGEAFF. The rearrangement uses TRBV28 and TRBJ1-1; D gene ambiguous. V lost 7 bases to trimming and J lost 8 bases, with 11 bases between them. Germline CDR1 MDHEN, CDR2 SYDVKM. The CDR3 consists of 11 residues.

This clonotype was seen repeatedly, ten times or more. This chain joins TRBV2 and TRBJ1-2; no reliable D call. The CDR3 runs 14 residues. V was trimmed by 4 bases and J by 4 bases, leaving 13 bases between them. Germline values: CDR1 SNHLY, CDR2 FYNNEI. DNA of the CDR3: TGTGCCAGCAGTGCCCGAGCCAACCCCTATGGCTACACCTTC. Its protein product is CASSARANPYGYTF.

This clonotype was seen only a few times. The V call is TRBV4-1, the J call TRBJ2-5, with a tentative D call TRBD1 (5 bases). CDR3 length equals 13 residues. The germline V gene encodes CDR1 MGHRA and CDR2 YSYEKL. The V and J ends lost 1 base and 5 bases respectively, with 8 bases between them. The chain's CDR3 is CASSQAGSETQYF. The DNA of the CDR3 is TGCGCCAGCAGCCAAGCAGGGTCTGAGACCCAGTACTTC.

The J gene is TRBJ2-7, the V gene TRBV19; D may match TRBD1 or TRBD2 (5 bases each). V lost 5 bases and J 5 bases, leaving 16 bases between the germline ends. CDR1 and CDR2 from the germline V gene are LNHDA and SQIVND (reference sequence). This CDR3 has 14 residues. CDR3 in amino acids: CASSPRGVRDEQYF. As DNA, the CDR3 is TGTGCCAGTAGTCCCCGGGGCGTGCGGGACGAGCAGTACTTC.

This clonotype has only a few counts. CDR3 sequence (DNA): TGCAGTGCCCGACAGGGGAGTTTGAACACTGAAGCTTTCTTT. This encodes CSARQGSLNTEAFF. The rearrangement links TRBV20-1 to TRBJ1-1, with 8 bases aligning to TRBD1. After removal of 6 bases from V and 0 bases from J, the junction contained 6 bases not matched to a gene. The CDR3 has 14 amino acids. CDR1 and CDR2 (germline): DFQATT, SNEGSKA (reference sequence).

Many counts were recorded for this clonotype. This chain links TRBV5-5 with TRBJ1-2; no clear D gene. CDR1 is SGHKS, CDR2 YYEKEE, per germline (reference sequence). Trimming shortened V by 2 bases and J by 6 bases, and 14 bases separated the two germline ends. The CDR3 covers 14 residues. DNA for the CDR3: TGTGCCAGCAGCTTAACGGCCAGTGGTCATGGCTACACCTTC. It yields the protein CASSLTASGHGYTF. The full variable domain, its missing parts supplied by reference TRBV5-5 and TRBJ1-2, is DAGVTQSPTHLIKTRGQQVTLRCSPISGHKSVSWYQQVLGQGPQFIFQYYEKEERGRGNFPDRFSARQFPNYSSELNVNALLLGDSALYLCASSLTASGHGYTFGSGTRLTVV.

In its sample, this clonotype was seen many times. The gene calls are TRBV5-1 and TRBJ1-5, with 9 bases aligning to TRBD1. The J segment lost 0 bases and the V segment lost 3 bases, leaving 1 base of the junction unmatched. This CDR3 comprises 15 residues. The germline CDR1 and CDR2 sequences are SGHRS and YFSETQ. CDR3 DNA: TGCGCCAGCAGCTGGGGACAGGGTAGCAATCAGCCCCAGCATTTT. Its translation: CASSWGQGSNQPQHF.

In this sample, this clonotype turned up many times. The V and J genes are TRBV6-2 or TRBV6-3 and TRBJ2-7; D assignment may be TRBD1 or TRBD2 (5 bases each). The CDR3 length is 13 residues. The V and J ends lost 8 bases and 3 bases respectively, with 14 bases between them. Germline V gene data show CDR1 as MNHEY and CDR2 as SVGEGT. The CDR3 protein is CASSEGRVYEQYF. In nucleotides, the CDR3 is TGTGCCAGCTCCGAGGGCAGGGTCTACGAGCAGTACTTC.

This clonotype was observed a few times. The CDR3 sequence: CATSALSGTDTQYF. The CDR3 coding sequence is TGTGCCACCAGTGCTCTTAGCGGGACAGATACGCAGTATTTT. The chain links TRBV24-1 to TRBJ2-3, with 7 bases identical to TRBD2. The J segment lost 3 bases and the V segment lost 5 bases, leaving 4 bases of the junction unmatched. CDR3 size: 14 residues. Germline values: CDR1 KGHDR, CDR2 SFDVKD.

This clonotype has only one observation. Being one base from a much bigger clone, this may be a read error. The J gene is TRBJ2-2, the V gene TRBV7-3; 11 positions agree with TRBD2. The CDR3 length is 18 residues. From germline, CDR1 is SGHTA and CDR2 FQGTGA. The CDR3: CASSLIGLAGANTGKLFF. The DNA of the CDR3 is TGTGCCAGCAGCTTAATTGGACTAGCGGGTGCGAACACCGGGAAGCTGTTTTTT.

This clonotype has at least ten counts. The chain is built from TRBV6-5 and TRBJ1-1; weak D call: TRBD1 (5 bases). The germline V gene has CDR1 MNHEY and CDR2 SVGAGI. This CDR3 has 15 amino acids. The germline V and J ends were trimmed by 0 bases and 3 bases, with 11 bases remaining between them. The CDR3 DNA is TGTGCCAGCAGTTACTCGTACAGGACCTACACTGAAGCTTTCTTT. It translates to CASSYSYRTYTEAFF.

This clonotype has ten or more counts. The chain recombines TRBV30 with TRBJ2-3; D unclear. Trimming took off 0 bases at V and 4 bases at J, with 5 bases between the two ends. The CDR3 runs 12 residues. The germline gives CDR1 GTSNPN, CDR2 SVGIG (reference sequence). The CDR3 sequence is CAWSVGSDTQYF. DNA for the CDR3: TGTGCCTGGAGTGTGGGGTCAGATACGCAGTATTTT.

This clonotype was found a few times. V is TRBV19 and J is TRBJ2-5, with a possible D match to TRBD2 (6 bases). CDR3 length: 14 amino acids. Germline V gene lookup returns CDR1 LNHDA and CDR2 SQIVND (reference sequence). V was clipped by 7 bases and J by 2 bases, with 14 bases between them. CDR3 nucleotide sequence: TGTGCCAGTACCAAAGGAGGGAATCAAGAGACCCAGTACTTC. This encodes CASTKGGNQETQYF.

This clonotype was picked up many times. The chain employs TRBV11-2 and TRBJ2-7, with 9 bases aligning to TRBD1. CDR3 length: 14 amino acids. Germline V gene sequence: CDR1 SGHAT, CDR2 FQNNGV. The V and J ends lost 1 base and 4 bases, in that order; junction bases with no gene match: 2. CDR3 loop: CASSLGGTGYEQYF. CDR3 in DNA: TGTGCCAGCAGCTTAGGGGGGACAGGGTACGAGCAGTACTTC. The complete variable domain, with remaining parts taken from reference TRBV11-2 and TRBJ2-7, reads EAGVAQSPRYKIIEKRQSVAFWCNPISGHATLYWYQQILGQGPKLLIQFQNNGVVDDSQLPKDRFSAERLKGVDSTLKIQPAKLEDSAVYLCASSLGGTGYEQYFGPGTRLTVT.

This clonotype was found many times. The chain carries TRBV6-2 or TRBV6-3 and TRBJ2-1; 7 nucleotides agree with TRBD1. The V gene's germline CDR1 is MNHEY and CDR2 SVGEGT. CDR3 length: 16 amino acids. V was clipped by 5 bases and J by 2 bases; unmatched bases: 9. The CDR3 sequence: CASSPHDRATYNEQFF. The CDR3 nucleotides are TGTGCCAGCAGTCCCCATGACAGGGCCACCTACAATGAGCAGTTCTTC.

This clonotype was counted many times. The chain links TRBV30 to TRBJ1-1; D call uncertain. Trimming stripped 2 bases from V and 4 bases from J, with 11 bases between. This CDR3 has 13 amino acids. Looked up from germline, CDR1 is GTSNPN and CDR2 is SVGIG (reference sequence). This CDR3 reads CAWSQGRVTEAFF. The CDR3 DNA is TGTGCCTGGAGTCAAGGGAGGGTCACTGAAGCTTTCTTT.

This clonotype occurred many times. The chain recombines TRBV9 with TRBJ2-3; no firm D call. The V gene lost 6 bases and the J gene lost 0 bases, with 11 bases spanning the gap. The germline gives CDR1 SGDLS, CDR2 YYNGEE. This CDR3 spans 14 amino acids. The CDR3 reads CASTQLASTDTQYF. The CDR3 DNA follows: TGTGCCAGCACCCAGTTAGCTAGCACAGATACGCAGTATTTT.

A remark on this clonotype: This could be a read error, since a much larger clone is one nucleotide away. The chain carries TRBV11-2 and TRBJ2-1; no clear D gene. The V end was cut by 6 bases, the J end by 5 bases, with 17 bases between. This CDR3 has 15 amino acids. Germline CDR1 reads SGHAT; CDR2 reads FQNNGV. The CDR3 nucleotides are TGTGCCAGCAGTATGGGCCAAGGCCCCAACAATGAGCAGTTCTTC. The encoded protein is CASSMGQGPNNEQFF.

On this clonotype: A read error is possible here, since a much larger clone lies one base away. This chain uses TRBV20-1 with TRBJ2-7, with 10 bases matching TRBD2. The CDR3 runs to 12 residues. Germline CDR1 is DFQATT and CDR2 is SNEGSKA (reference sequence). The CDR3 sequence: CSKLAGPVEQYF. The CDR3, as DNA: TGCAGCAAACTAGCGGGACCTGTTGAGCAGTACTTC.

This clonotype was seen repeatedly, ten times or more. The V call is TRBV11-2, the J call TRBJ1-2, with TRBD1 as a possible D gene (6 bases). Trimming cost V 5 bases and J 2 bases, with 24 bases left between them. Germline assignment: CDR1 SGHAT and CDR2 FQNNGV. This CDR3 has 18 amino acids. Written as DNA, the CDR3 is TGTGCCAGCAGCACACTTAGGGGAAACAGGGAGAGCAACTATGGCTACACCTTC. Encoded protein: CASSTLRGNRESNYGYTF. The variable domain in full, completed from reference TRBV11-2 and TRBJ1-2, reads EAGVAQSPRYKIIEKRQSVAFWCNPISGHATLYWYQQILGQGPKLLIQFQNNGVVDDSQLPKDRFSAERLKGVDSTLKIQPAKLEDSAVYLCASSTLRGNRESNYGYTFGSGTRLTVV.

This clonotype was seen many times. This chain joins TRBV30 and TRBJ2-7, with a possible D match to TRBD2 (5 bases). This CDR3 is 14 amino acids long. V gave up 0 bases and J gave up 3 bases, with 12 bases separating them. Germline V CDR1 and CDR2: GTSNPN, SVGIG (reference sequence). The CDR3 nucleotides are TGTGCCTGGAGTGTACATGCTAGCCGCTACGAGCAGTACTTC. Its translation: CAWSVHASRYEQYF.

The chain's CDR3 is CSARDVAGGPQTQYF. The DNA of the CDR3 is TGCAGTGCTAGGGATGTAGCGGGAGGGCCTCAGACCCAGTACTTC. V is TRBV20-1 and J is TRBJ2-5; 11 bases line up with TRBD2. Trimming at V came to 3 bases and at J to 6 bases, leaving 9 bases not matched to a gene. Germline V gene sequence: CDR1 DFQATT, CDR2 SNEGSKA (reference sequence). The CDR3 runs 15 residues.

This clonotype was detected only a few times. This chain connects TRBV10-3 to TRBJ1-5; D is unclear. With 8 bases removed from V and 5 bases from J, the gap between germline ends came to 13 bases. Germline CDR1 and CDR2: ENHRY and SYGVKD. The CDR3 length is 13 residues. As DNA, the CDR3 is TGTGCCATCTCCCTAGGTACGGATCAGCCCCAGCATTTT. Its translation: CAISLGTDQPQHF.